These 19 T cell receptor beta chains share one sample of origin, sequenced in a study of T cell repertoires in cytomegalovirus infection (dated 2019 in TCRdb). These reads were obtained on an Illumina HiSeq 1500. Through fastp at Q25 and MiXCR, TCRdb rebuilt clones from the public reads, retaining in-frame beta chains. CDR3 protein duplicates are merged, each entry listing the most common genes and DNA. The sample data list some 800,000 distinct CDR3 sequences, and around a third of these were observed just once. The ten largest clones take up around 12% of the sample. Their antigen targets remain unknown. The treatment or condition tag for this specimen amounts to: in vitro stimulation with specific CMV peptide epitopes to enrich CMV-specific T cells. Material: cultured CD8+ T cells from PBMCs, obtained from culture after CMV antigen stimulation. The receptors come from a human donor in good health (CMV status not recorded). Some clones in this sample may be carry-over from other donors' samples.

This clonotype was detected a few times. J is TRBJ2-2 and V is TRBV6-8; D is uncertain. V gave up 7 bases and J gave up 0 bases, with 12 bases separating them. This CDR3 region has 15 residues. Germline assignment: CDR1 MNHGY and CDR2 SAAAGT. The CDR3 protein is CASNEDGSNTGELFF. The DNA of the CDR3 is TGTGCCAGCAACGAGGACGGCTCGAACACCGGGGAGCTGTTTTTT.

V is TRBV14 and J is TRBJ2-7, with D possibly being TRBD1 (8 bases). Germline lookup yields CDR1 SGHDN and CDR2 FVKESK. There are 14 residues in the CDR3. The germline V and J ends were trimmed by 2 bases and 6 bases, with 14 bases remaining between them. The CDR3 is CASSQYNRGGEQYF. CDR3 in DNA: TGTGCCAGCAGCCAATATAACAGGGGGGGCGAGCAGTACTTC.

This clonotype has just a few counts. The rearrangement uses TRBV7-9 and TRBJ1-6; 9 bases match TRBD1. With V trimmed by 5 bases and J by 8 bases, 7 bases remained unmatched. CDR1 SEHNR and CDR2 FQNEAQ come from the germline V gene (reference sequence). The CDR3 runs 15 residues. The CDR3 here is CASSEKGQGDSPLHF. The CDR3 DNA reads as TGTGCCAGCAGCGAAAAGGGACAGGGTGATTCACCCCTCCACTTT.

The chain combines TRBV20-1 with TRBJ1-5, with TRBD1 matching over 7 bases. The CDR3 is 16 amino acids. Trimming at V came to 3 bases and at J to 0 bases, leaving 8 bases not matched to a gene. Germline V gene lookup returns CDR1 DFQATT and CDR2 SNEGSKA (reference sequence). This chain's CDR3 is CSASDDRAYSNQPQHF. DNA of the CDR3: TGCAGTGCTAGTGATGACAGGGCATATAGCAATCAGCCCCAGCATTTT.

This chain connects TRBV5-5 to TRBJ2-3, with no clear D. Trimming stripped 3 bases from V and 2 bases from J, with 13 bases between. The CDR3 is made up of 15 amino acids. Germline V lookup: CDR1 SGHKS, CDR2 YYEKEE (reference sequence). This CDR3 reads CASSYAPRFTDTQYF. CDR3 coding DNA: TGTGCCAGCAGCTACGCTCCTAGATTCACAGATACGCAGTATTTT.

The J gene is TRBJ2-3, the V gene TRBV7-9, with a weak D call TRBD2 (5 bases). In germline, CDR1 is SEHNR, CDR2 FQNEAQ (reference sequence). The CDR3 consists of 15 residues. Trimming pared 2 bases from V and 4 bases from J, leaving 13 bases between. The CDR3 nucleotides read TGTGCCAGCAGCTTATGGGCTAGCAACGCAGATACGCAGTATTTT. Translated, it gives CASSLWASNADTQYF.

CDR3 loop: CASSQGLAGSAFTDTQYF. The CDR3, as DNA: TGTGCCAGCAGCCAAGGACTAGCGGGGAGCGCATTCACAGATACGCAGTATTTT. The V gene is TRBV14, the J gene TRBJ2-3, with TRBD2 identical over 11 bases. The V segment lost 1 base and the J segment 2 bases; nucleotides outside the gene matches: 8. This CDR3 has 18 residues. Germline CDR1 SGHDN, CDR2 FVKESK. The variable domain in full, with the rest retrieved from reference TRBV14 and TRBJ2-3, is EAGVTQFPSHSVIEKGQTVTLRCDPISGHDNLYWYRRVMGKEIKFLLHFVKESKQDESGMPNNRFLAERTGGTYSTLKVQPAELEDSGVYFCASSQGLAGSAFTDTQYFGPGTRLTVL.

The chain joins TRBV7-9 to TRBJ1-1; 8 bases line up with TRBD1. Germline CDR1 reads SEHNR; CDR2 reads FQNEAQ (reference sequence). CDR3 length equals 17 residues. The junction had 8 bases not matched to a gene; V was cut back by 1 base and J by 1 base. The CDR3 bases are TGTGCCAGCAGCTTAGTAGCCGGGACAGGAGAGAACACTGAAGCTTTCTTT. Translating gives CASSLVAGTGENTEAFF. Complete variable domain (other parts from reference TRBV7-9 and TRBJ1-1): DTGVSQNPRHKITKRGQNVTFRCDPISEHNRLYWYRQTLGQGPEFLTYFQNEAQLEKSRLLSDRFSAERPKGSFSTLEIQRTEQGDSAMYLCASSLVAGTGENTEAFFGQGTRLTVV.

The J gene is TRBJ2-2, the V gene TRBV15; 8 bases line up with TRBD1. CDR1 LNHNV and CDR2 YYDKDF come from the germline V gene (reference sequence). V was pared by 3 bases and J by 3 bases, with 12 bases of the junction left unmatched. CDR3 length: 18 amino acids. The CDR3 spells CATSRNPGQASDTGELFF. The CDR3 DNA is TGTGCCACCAGCAGGAACCCGGGACAGGCATCCGACACCGGGGAGCTGTTTTTT.

The genes are TRBV6-4 and TRBJ2-5, with D perhaps matching TRBD2 (5 bases). Trimming left V 6 bases short and J 3 bases short, with 17 bases between. The germline V gene encodes CDR1 MRHNA and CDR2 SNTAGT. The CDR3 extends over 15 amino acids. This CDR3 reads CASSPSLGFEETQYF. The CDR3, as DNA: TGTGCCAGCAGCCCTAGCTTGGGATTCGAAGAGACCCAGTACTTC.

The DNA for the CDR3 is TGTGCTAGTGAACGAACTGTGGGGACCGAGCAGTACGTC. As protein: CASERTVGTEQYV. The rearrangement joins TRBV12-5 to TRBJ2-7, with D tentatively TRBD1 or TRBD2 (5 bases each). Trimming removed 7 bases at V and 6 bases at J, with 16 bases between. This CDR3 comprises 13 residues. Germline CDR1 and CDR2: LGHNT and FRNRAP.

The chain is built from TRBV3-1 and TRBJ1-6; D unresolved. Germline V gene lookup returns CDR1 LGHDT and CDR2 YNNKEL (reference sequence). The CDR3 loop spans 15 amino acids. With 0 bases removed from V and 8 bases from J, the gap between germline ends came to 11 bases. CDR3: CASSQDWRSDSPLHF. CDR3 nucleotide sequence: TGTGCCAGCAGCCAAGATTGGCGATCGGATTCACCCCTCCACTTT. Full variable domain (remainder filled in from reference TRBV3-1 and TRBJ1-6): DTAVSQTPKYLVTQMGNDKSIKCEQNLGHDTMYWYKQDSKKFLKIMFSYNNKELIINETVPNRFSPKSPDKAHLNLHINSLELGDSAVYFCASSQDWRSDSPLHFGNGTRLTVT.

This clonotype was seen more than once but under ten times. The chain links TRBV18 to TRBJ1-1; 10 positions agree with TRBD1. The germline V gene encodes CDR1 KGHSH and CDR2 LQKENI. V lost 6 bases to trimming and J lost 4 bases; unmatched junction nucleotides: 8. This CDR3 has 15 amino acids. The CDR3 region is CASSRGTGDSTEAFF. CDR3 nucleotide sequence: TGTGCCAGCTCCCGAGGGACAGGGGATAGCACTGAAGCTTTCTTT.

The chain joins TRBV6-5 to TRBJ1-5; the D gene is possibly TRBD1 (5 bases). The germline V gene has CDR1 MNHEY and CDR2 SVGAGI. Trimming took off 5 bases at V and 7 bases at J, with 12 bases between the two ends. The CDR3 consists of 13 residues. The CDR3 is CASSRGGWQPQHF. The CDR3 DNA follows: TGTGCCAGCAGTAGGGGTGGTTGGCAGCCCCAGCATTTT.

The chain combines TRBV19 with TRBJ1-6; D gene ambiguous. Germline V lookup: CDR1 LNHDA, CDR2 SQIVND (reference sequence). This CDR3 is 14 amino acids long. The germline V and J ends were trimmed by 9 bases and 0 bases, with 9 bases remaining between them. In nucleotides, the CDR3 is TGTGCCAGCTCCGACGACTCCTATAATTCACCCCTCCACTTT. Its protein product is CASSDDSYNSPLHF.

A single count supports this clonotype. V is TRBV6-1 and J is TRBJ2-1; D is ambiguous. Germline CDR1 MNHNS, CDR2 SASEGT. V lost 5 bases, J lost 7 bases, and 12 bases lay in between. The CDR3 is 13 residues long. CDR3 residues: CASSLHSKNEQFF. The DNA of the CDR3 is TGTGCCAGCAGTCTACATAGTAAGAATGAGCAGTTCTTC.

The chain is built from TRBV27 and TRBJ2-3; D is unresolved. V gave up 5 bases and J gave up 3 bases, with 12 bases separating them. From germline, CDR1 is MNHEY and CDR2 SMNVEV (reference sequence). The CDR3 is 14 amino acids. DNA for the CDR3: TGTGCCAGCAGTCCCCTGACACGTACAGATACGCAGTATTTT. This translates into CASSPLTRTDTQYF.

The chain carries TRBV27 and TRBJ1-4; a possible D gene is TRBD1 (5 bases). Germline lookup yields CDR1 MNHEY and CDR2 SMNVEV (reference sequence). V lost 1 base and J lost 3, with 18 bases in between. The CDR3 totals 18 residues. The CDR3 DNA sequence: TGTGCCAGCAGTTTATGGGCGCCATCTGTCAGGGCTAATGAAAAACTGTTTTTT. Protein product: CASSLWAPSVRANEKLFF. Full variable domain (outside the CDR3, taken from reference TRBV27 and TRBJ1-4): EAQVTQNPRYLITVTGKKLTVTCSQNMNHEYMSWYRQDPGLGLRQIYYSMNVEVTDKGDVPEGYKVSRKEKRNFPLILESPSPNQTSLYFCASSLWAPSVRANEKLFFGSGTQLSVL.

This clonotype has ten or more counts. The J gene is TRBJ2-1, the V gene TRBV7-8, with a possible D match to TRBD2 (5 bases). V was clipped by 5 bases and J by 0 bases, with 14 bases between them. CDR1 is SGHVS, CDR2 FQNEAQ, per germline. The CDR3 has 16 residues. CDR3 coding DNA: TGTGCCAGCAGCCCGGGAACCCCAAGCTCCTACAATGAGCAGTTCTTC. It yields the protein CASSPGTPSSYNEQFF.